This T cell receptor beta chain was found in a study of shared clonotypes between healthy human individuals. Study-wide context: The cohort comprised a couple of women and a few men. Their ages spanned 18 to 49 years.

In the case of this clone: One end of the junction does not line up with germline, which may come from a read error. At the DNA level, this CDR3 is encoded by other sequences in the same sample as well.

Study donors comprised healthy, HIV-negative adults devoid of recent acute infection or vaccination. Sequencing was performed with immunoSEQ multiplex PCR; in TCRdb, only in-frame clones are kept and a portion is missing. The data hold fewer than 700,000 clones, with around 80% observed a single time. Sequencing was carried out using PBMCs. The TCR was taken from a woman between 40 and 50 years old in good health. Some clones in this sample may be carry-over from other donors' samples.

CDR3 loop: CASSLGRNTGELFF. CDR3 DNA sequence: TGTGCTAGCAGCTTAGGTCGGAACACCGGGGAGCTGTTTTTT. The rearrangement uses TRBV7-7 and TRBJ2-2; no clear D. CDR3 length: 14 amino acids. Germline CDR1 is SSHAT and CDR2 is FNYEAQ (reference sequence).